The sequence of this T cell receptor (beta chain) was determined in a study of blood T cell repertoires in COVID-19. Study-level information: T cells, B-cell-depleted T cells, or PBMCs provided the cDNA or gDNA that served as material.

Per the original data handling: Estimated nucleated cell counts came from reference gene primer amplification. Clones were read by immunoSEQ multiplex PCR, and TCRdb kept only the in-frame ones, dropping some. The DNA was the basis for D and trimming; V, J and clone size are from that table. The sample includes about 70,000 clones, more than 75% of them seen just once. Germline V gene data show CDR1 as MNHEY and CDR2 as SVGAGI. Deletions cut 6 bases from V and 1 base from J, with 15 bases between. This CDR3 is 15 amino acids long. The chain employs TRBV6-5 and TRBJ1-1, with D uncertain. This sequence originates from a woman aged 55-70 years with acute or convalescent COVID-19. Sequencing input: peripheral blood. The CDR3, as DNA: TGTGCCAGCAGGTTGGACGGGGTGGCGAACACTGAAGCTTTCTTT. This encodes CASRLDGVANTEAFF.